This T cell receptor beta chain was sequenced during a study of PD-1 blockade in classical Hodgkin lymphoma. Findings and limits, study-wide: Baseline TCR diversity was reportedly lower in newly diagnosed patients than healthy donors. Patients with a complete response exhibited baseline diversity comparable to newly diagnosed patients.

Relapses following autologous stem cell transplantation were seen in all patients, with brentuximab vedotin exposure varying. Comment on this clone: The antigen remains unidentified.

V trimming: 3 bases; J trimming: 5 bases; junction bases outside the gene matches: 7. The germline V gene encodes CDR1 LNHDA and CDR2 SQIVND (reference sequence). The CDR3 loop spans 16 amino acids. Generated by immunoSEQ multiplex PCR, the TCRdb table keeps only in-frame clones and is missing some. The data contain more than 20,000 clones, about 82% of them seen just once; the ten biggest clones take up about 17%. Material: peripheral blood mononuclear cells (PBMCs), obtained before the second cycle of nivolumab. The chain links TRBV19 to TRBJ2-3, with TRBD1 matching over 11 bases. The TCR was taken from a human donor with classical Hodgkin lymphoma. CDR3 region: CASSIPGQGAGDTQYF. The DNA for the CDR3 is TGTGCCAGTAGTATCCCCGGACAGGGGGCGGGAGATACGCAGTATTTT. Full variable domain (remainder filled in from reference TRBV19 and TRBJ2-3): DGGITQSPKYLFRKEGQNVTLSCEQNLNHDAMYWYRQDPGQGLRLIYYSQIVNDFQKGDIAEGYSVSREKKESFPLTVTSAQKNPTAFYLCASSIPGQGAGDTQYFGPGTRLTVL.